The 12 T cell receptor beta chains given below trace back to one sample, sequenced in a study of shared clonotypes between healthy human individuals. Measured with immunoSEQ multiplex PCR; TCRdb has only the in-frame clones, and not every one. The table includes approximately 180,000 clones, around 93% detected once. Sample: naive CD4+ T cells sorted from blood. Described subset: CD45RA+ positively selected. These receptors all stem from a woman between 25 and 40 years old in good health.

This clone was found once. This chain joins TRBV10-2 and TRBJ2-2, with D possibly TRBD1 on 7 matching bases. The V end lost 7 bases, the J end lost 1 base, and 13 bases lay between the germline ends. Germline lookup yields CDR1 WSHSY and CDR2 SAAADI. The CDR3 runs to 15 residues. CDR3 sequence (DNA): TGCGCCAGCATCAGGGGGGAGAGGAACACCGGGGAGCTGTTTTTT. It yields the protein CASIRGERNTGELFF.

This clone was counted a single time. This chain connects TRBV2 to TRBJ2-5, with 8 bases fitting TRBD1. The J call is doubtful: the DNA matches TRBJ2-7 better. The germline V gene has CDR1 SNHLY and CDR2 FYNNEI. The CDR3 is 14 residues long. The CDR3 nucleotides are TGTGCCAGCAGATTCAGGGGGCAGAACGACGAGCAGTACTTC. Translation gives CASRFRGQNDEQYF.

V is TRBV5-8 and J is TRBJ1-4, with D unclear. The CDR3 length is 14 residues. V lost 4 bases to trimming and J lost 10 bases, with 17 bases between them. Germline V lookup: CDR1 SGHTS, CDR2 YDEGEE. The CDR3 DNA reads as TGTGCCAGCAGCACGGATATGCTGTCGGCAAAACTGTTTTTT. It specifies CASSTDMLSAKLFF.

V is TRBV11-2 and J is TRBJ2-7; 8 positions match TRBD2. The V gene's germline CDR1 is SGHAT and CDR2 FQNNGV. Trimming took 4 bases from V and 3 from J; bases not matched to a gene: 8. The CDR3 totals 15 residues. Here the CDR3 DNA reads TGTGCCAGCAGCTCGATTAGCGGGGTTCTCTACGAGCAGTACTTC. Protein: CASSSISGVLYEQYF.

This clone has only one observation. The CDR3 loop is CSTRQGTTEAFF. As DNA, the CDR3 is TGCAGCACTAGACAGGGTACCACTGAAGCTTTCTTT. The chain has TRBV29-1 and TRBJ1-1; 7 bases line up with TRBD1. Trimming cost V 8 bases and J 4 bases; bases outside gene matches: 7. The V gene's germline CDR1 is SQVTM and CDR2 ANQGSEA. This CDR3 region has 12 residues.

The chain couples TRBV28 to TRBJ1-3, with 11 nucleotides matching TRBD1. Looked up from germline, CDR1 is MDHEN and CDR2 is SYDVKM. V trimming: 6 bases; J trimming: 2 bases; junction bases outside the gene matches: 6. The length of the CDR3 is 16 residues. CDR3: CASSGQGAFPGNTIYF. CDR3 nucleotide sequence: TGTGCCAGCAGCGGACAGGGGGCATTCCCTGGAAACACCATATATTTT. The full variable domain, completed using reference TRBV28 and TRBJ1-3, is DVKVTQSSRYLVKRTGEKVFLECVQDMDHENMFWYRQDPGLGLRLIYFSYDVKMKEKGDIPEGYSVSREKKERFSLILESASTNQTSMYLCASSGQGAFPGNTIYFGEGSWLTVV.

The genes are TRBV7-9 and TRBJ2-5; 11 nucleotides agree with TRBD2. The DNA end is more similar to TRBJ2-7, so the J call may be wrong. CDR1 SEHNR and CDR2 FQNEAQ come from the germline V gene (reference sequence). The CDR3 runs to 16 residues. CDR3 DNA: TGTGCCAGCAGCCCTAGAGTACTAGCGGGGGTTCACGAGCAGTACTTC. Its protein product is CASSPRVLAGVHEQYF.

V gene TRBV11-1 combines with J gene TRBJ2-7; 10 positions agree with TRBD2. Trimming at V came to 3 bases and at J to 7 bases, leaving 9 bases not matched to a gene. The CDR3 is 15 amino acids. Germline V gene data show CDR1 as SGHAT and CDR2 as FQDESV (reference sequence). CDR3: CASSFDYLAGDEQYF. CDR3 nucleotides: TGTGCCAGCAGCTTCGATTATCTAGCGGGAGATGAGCAGTACTTC. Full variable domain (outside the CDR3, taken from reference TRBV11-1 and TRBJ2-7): EAEVAQSPRYKITEKSQAVAFWCDPISGHATLYWYRQILGQGPELLVQFQDESVVDDSQLPKDRFSAERLKGVDSTLKIQPAELGDSAMYLCASSFDYLAGDEQYFGPGTRLTVT.

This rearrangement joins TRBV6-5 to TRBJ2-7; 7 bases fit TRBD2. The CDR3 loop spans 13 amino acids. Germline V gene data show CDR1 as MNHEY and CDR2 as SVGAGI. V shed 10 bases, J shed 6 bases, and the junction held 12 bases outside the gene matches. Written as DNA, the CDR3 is TGTGCCACCGGGGTGGGGCGGGAGCCCGAGCAGTACTTC. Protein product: CATGVGREPEQYF.

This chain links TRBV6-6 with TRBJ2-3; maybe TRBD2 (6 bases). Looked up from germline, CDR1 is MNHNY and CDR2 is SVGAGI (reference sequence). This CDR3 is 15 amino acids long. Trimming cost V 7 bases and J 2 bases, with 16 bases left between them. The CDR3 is CASTTGGPPTDTQYF. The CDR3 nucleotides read TGTGCCAGCACCACCGGGGGACCACCCACAGATACGCAGTATTTT.

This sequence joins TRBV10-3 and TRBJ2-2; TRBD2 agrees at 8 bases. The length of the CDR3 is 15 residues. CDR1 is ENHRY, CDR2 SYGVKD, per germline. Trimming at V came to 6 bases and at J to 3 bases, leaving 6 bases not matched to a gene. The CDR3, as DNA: TGTGCCATCAGAACAATTAGCGGGGACACCGGGGAGCTGTTTTTT. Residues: CAIRTISGDTGELFF.

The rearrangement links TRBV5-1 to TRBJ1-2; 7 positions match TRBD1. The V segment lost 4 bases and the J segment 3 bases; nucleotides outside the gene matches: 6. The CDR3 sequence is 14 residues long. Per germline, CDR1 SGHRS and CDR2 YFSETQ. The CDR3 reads CASSRADRHYGYTF. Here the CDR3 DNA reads TGCGCCAGCAGCCGGGCGGACAGGCACTATGGCTACACCTTC.